This paragraph covers one T cell receptor (beta chain) sequence. Its antigen is as yet unknown. Treatment denoted: around 19 received Ad26.COV2.S at low or high dose, single or two shots; roughly five received placebo; per-sample allocation not given. Collection of samples fell on day 63 after the first vaccine or placebo injection. Within Boston, the person who donated was an adult of 18-55 years. V shed 0 bases and J 5 bases; nucleotides not matched to a gene: 8. Germline CDR1 LGHNA, CDR2 YNFKEQ. The CDR3 has 16 residues. The data were obtained in a study of Ad26.COV2.S vaccination and SARS-CoV-2 variants. Overall study results and limits: The study found similar non-spike TCR breadth in vaccine and placebo recipients.

The data were produced by immunoSEQ multiplex PCR, yet TCRdb's version contains in-frame clones alone and is incomplete. The sample has approximately 350,000 clones, roughly 80% seen once. The V call is TRBV4-2, the J call TRBJ1-1; 8 nucleotides align to TRBD1. The source was peripheral blood, collected in a trial of Ad26.COV2.S vaccine versus placebo. The sequence came from a person between 18 and 65 years old who received the Ad26.COV2.S COVID-19 vaccine or a placebo. CDR3 in amino acids: CASSQDPDRGGTEAFF. DNA of the CDR3: TGTGCCAGCAGCCAAGACCCAGACAGGGGAGGGACTGAAGCTTTCTTT.